These T cell receptor beta chains were read from a single sample in a study of T-cell reconstitution after alpha-beta-depleted transplantation in children. TCRdb reprocessed the PCR reads with MiXCR, giving one entry per CDR3 protein. The table has more than 85,000 distinct CDR3 sequences, 7.5% to 9% seen once. The sample was PBMCs, taken before TCRalphabeta/CD19-depleted stem cell transplant. The receptors shown here come from a boy aged 2 to 9 with acute lymphoblastic leukemia, due to receive a stem cell transplant. The CDR3 runs from the conserved cysteine through the conserved F or W. The D gene is left open where the match is weak. Size is stated for part of the rows, as once, few or many counts, or as a class when the clone is expanded.

V: TRBV7-2
J: TRBJ2-5
D: NA
size: many
CDR3: CASSLAWWGRTQETQYF
DNA: TGTGCCAGCAGCTTAGCTTGGTGGGGGCGGACTCAAGAGACCCAGTACTTC

V: TRBV5-4
J: TRBJ2-2
D: TRBD2
size: many
CDR3: CASSRGPSGGNTGELFF
DNA: TGTGCCAGCAGCCGAGGGCCTAGCGGCGGTAACACCGGGGAGCTGTTTTTT

V: TRBV12-3/TRBV12-4
J: TRBJ1-2
D: NA
size: NA
CDR3: CASSLMPNGYTF
DNA: TGTGCCAGCAGTTTAATGCCGAATGGCTACACCTTC

V: TRBV7-3
J: TRBJ2-1
D: NA
size: many
CDR3: CASSLGQGRYLTF
DNA: TGTGCCAGCAGCTTAGGGCAGGGTCGGTACCTTACTTTC

V: TRBV4-1
J: TRBJ2-3
D: TRBD1
size: many
CDR3: CASSPLTGGMTDTQYF
DNA: TGCGCCAGCAGCCCCCTGACAGGGGGCATGACAGATACGCAGTATTTT

V: TRBV12-3/TRBV12-4
J: TRBJ1-2
D: NA
size: NA
CDR3: CASSPRIKGPYGYTF
DNA: TGTGCCAGCAGTCCCCGGATCAAGGGACCCTATGGCTACACCTTC

V: TRBV20-1
J: TRBJ1-2
D: NA
size: many
CDR3: CSARVSGWGYTF
DNA: TGCAGTGCTAGAGTTTCGGGGTGGGGCTACACCTTC

V: TRBV19
J: TRBJ2-1
D: NA
size: few
CDR3: CASDLASGLPASEQFF
DNA: TGTGCCAGCGATCTTGCTTCAGGACTCCCCGCAAGTGAGCAGTTCTTC

V: TRBV6-5
J: TRBJ1-2
D: NA
size: many
CDR3: CASSPPEYLSYGYTF
DNA: TGTGCCAGCAGTCCCCCGGAGTATCTTTCCTATGGCTACACCTTC

V: TRBV20-1
J: TRBJ1-4
D: NA
size: few
CDR3: CSAREGSTNEKLFF
DNA: TGCAGTGCTAGAGAAGGATCAACTAATGAAAAACTGTTTTTT

V: TRBV20-1
J: TRBJ2-7
D: TRBD2
size: NA
CDR3: CSARSGLAGGPVYEQYF
DNA: TGCAGTGCTAGAAGCGGACTAGCGGGGGGGCCGGTATACGAGCAGTACTTC

V: TRBV20-1
J: TRBJ2-7
D: TRBD2
size: many
CDR3: CSAQLTSGARPEQYF
DNA: TGCAGTGCTCAACTTACTAGCGGGGCTCGCCCCGAGCAGTACTTC

V: TRBV29-1
J: TRBJ2-3
D: NA
size: NA
CDR3: CSVGSHTDTQYF
DNA: TGCAGCGTTGGTTCACACACAGATACGCAGTATTTT

V: TRBV28
J: TRBJ2-3
D: NA
size: few
CDR3: CASSPFISGADTQYF
DNA: TGTGCCAGCAGTCCCTTCATCTCGGGAGCAGATACGCAGTATTTT

V: TRBV25-1
J: TRBJ2-4
D: TRBD1
size: many
CDR3: CASSEQGAAKNIQYF
DNA: TGTGCCAGCAGTGAACAGGGGGCGGCCAAAAACATTCAGTACTTC

V: TRBV7-2
J: TRBJ2-3
D: NA
size: many
CDR3: CASSLMLATSTDTQYF
DNA: TGTGCCAGCAGCTTAATGCTAGCGACTAGCACAGATACGCAGTATTTT

V: TRBV6-1
J: TRBJ1-4
D: NA
size: many
CDR3: CASREAGRRSEKLFF
DNA: TGTGCCAGCAGGGAGGCAGGGAGGAGGAGTGAAAAACTGTTTTTT

V: TRBV20-1
J: TRBJ2-3
D: TRBD2
size: few
CDR3: CSARPGTSGGYTQYF
DNA: TGCAGTGCTAGACCAGGGACTAGCGGGGGGTATACGCAGTATTTT

V: TRBV6-5
J: TRBJ2-2
D: TRBD2
size: many
CDR3: CASSYKPSGGTGELFF
DNA: TGTGCCAGCAGTTACAAGCCTAGCGGAGGGACCGGGGAGCTGTTTTTT

V: TRBV28
J: TRBJ1-5
D: NA
size: NA
CDR3: CASPPSTGGSVSNQPQHF
DNA: TGTGCCAGTCCCCCCTCGACAGGCGGCTCGGTTAGCAATCAGCCCCAGCATTTT

V: TRBV4-3
J: TRBJ2-3
D: NA
size: many
CDR3: CASSQDQSVYADTQYF
DNA: TGCGCCAGCAGCCAAGACCAAAGCGTGTACGCAGATACGCAGTATTTT

V: TRBV5-4
J: TRBJ2-7
D: NA
size: few
CDR3: CASSLGGADSYEQYF
DNA: TGTGCCAGCAGCTTGGGGGGGGCCGATTCCTACGAGCAGTACTTC

V: TRBV6-2/TRBV6-3
J: TRBJ2-1
D: NA
size: many
CDR3: CASSGLGRALNEQFF
DNA: TGTGCCAGCTCCGGCCTCGGCAGGGCCCTCAATGAGCAGTTCTTC

V: TRBV12-3/TRBV12-4
J: TRBJ1-5
D: NA
size: many
CDR3: CASSLAYSNQPQHF
DNA: TGTGCCAGCAGTTTGGCATATAGCAATCAGCCCCAGCATTTT

V: TRBV7-9
J: TRBJ2-1
D: NA
size: many
CDR3: CASSLGFGHEQFF
DNA: TGTGCCAGCAGCTTAGGTTTCGGCCATGAGCAGTTCTTC

V: TRBV20-1
J: TRBJ2-2
D: TRBD2
size: NA
CDR3: CSASSGRGTGELFF
DNA: TGCAGTGCTTCTAGCGGGAGGGGTACCGGGGAGCTGTTTTTT

V: TRBV11-2
J: TRBJ1-2
D: NA
size: few
CDR3: CASSSFDRAYGYTF
DNA: TGTGCCAGCAGCTCCTTCGACAGAGCCTATGGCTACACCTTC

V: TRBV7-7
J: TRBJ2-5
D: TRBD2
size: many
CDR3: CASSSGRAGKETQYF
DNA: TGTGCTAGCAGCTCAGGTCGAGCGGGGAAAGAGACCCAGTACTTC

V: TRBV5-1
J: TRBJ1-2
D: NA
size: few
CDR3: CASSLVEGDRYGYTF
DNA: TGCGCCAGCAGCTTGGTGGAGGGGGATAGGTATGGCTACACCTTC

V: TRBV4-2
J: TRBJ1-5
D: NA
size: few
CDR3: CASSQEGNLGGNQPQHF
DNA: TGTGCCAGCAGCCAAGAGGGGAACCTTGGGGGAAATCAGCCCCAGCATTTT

V: TRBV9
J: TRBJ2-3
D: NA
size: many
CDR3: CASSALGGGSTDTQYF
DNA: TGTGCCAGCAGCGCTCTAGGGGGGGGCAGCACAGATACGCAGTATTTT

V: TRBV11-1
J: TRBJ2-5
D: NA
size: NA
CDR3: CASSWGYNWDETQYF
DNA: TGTGCCAGCAGCTGGGGGTATAATTGGGATGAGACCCAGTACTTC

V: TRBV29-1
J: TRBJ2-7
D: TRBD2
size: many
CDR3: CSVEGLAGGAYEQYF
DNA: TGCAGCGTTGAAGGACTAGCGGGGGGAGCCTACGAGCAGTACTTC

V: TRBV5-1
J: TRBJ2-2
D: TRBD1
size: many
CDR3: CASSAGQGTTGELFF
DNA: TGCGCCAGCAGCGCCGGACAGGGGACCACCGGGGAGCTGTTTTTT

V: TRBV7-3
J: TRBJ2-2
D: TRBD2
size: many
CDR3: CASSASLAGPTGELFF
DNA: TGTGCCAGCAGCGCTTCACTAGCGGGGCCCACCGGGGAGCTGTTTTTT

V: TRBV16
J: TRBJ2-7
D: NA
size: NA
CDR3: CASSQSSGFGYEQYF
DNA: TGTGCCAGCAGCCAATCTTCGGGATTCGGGTACGAGCAGTACTTC

V: TRBV3-1
J: TRBJ2-3
D: TRBD2
size: few
CDR3: CASSQGLASGETQYF
DNA: TGTGCCAGCAGCCAAGGGTTGGCTAGCGGGGAAACGCAGTATTTT

V: TRBV12-5
J: TRBJ2-2
D: NA
size: many
CDR3: CASGSSVGELFF
DNA: TGTGCTAGTGGTTCGTCTGTCGGGGAGCTGTTTTTT

V: TRBV7-8
J: TRBJ2-1
D: TRBD1
size: many
CDR3: CASSWMGTGGSREQFF
DNA: TGTGCCAGCAGCTGGATGGGGACAGGGGGGTCCCGTGAGCAGTTCTTC

V: TRBV7-6
J: TRBJ1-3
D: NA
size: many
CDR3: CASSLEGSLSSGNTIYF
DNA: TGTGCCAGCAGCTTAGAGGGCAGTCTGAGCTCTGGAAACACCATATATTTT

V: TRBV2
J: TRBJ2-2
D: NA
size: many
CDR3: CASAIFTGELFF
DNA: TGTGCCAGCGCCATCTTTACCGGGGAGCTGTTTTTT

V: TRBV6-1
J: TRBJ2-3
D: TRBD1
size: many
CDR3: CASSQGTGPDTQYF
DNA: TGTGCCAGCAGTCAAGGGACAGGGCCAGATACGCAGTATTTT

V: TRBV15
J: TRBJ2-1
D: NA
size: few
CDR3: CATSRANNEQFF
DNA: TGTGCCACCAGCAGAGCTAACAATGAGCAGTTCTTC

V: TRBV12-3/TRBV12-4
J: TRBJ1-2
D: NA
size: NA
CDR3: CASSYTGRPGDGYTF
DNA: TGTGCCAGCAGTTATACCGGACGGCCCGGGGATGGCTACACCTTC

V: TRBV10-2
J: TRBJ2-5
D: TRBD1
size: many
CDR3: CAAAPQGEEETQYF
DNA: TGCGCCGCCGCCCCGCAGGGGGAAGAGGAGACCCAGTACTTC

V: TRBV13
J: TRBJ2-5
D: NA
size: few
CDR3: CASSLGGWETQYF
DNA: TGTGCCAGCAGCTTAGGAGGTTGGGAGACCCAGTACTTC

V: TRBV4-3
J: TRBJ2-1
D: TRBD2
size: NA
CDR3: CASSQSQRGGTNEQFF
DNA: TGCGCCAGCAGCCAATCCCAGCGGGGGGGTACTAATGAGCAGTTCTTC

V: TRBV5-1
J: TRBJ2-6
D: NA
size: few
CDR3: CASSKAGSPLGANVLTF
DNA: TGCGCCAGCAGCAAGGCAGGGTCCCCCTTGGGGGCCAACGTCCTGACTTTC

V: TRBV7-6
J: TRBJ2-3
D: TRBD2
size: NA
CDR3: CASSLGGLAIVGTDTQYF
DNA: TGTGCCAGCAGCTTAGGGGGACTAGCGATAGTGGGCACAGATACGCAGTATTTT

V: TRBV2
J: TRBJ2-2
D: TRBD2
size: many
CDR3: CASTPNSGANTGELFF
DNA: TGTGCCAGCACTCCAAATAGCGGGGCGAACACCGGGGAGCTGTTTTTT

V: TRBV7-6
J: TRBJ2-1
D: NA
size: many
CDR3: CASSSSGGAPTEQFF
DNA: TGTGCCAGCAGCTCTAGTGGGGGGGCCCCAACTGAGCAGTTCTTC

V: TRBV6-5
J: TRBJ2-3
D: TRBD2
size: few
CDR3: CASSSFGLAGGLTDTQYF
DNA: TGTGCCAGCAGTTCCTTCGGACTAGCGGGGGGCCTCACAGATACGCAGTATTTT

V: TRBV11-2
J: TRBJ1-2
D: NA
size: few
CDR3: CASSPRDGFNYGYTF
DNA: TGTGCCAGCAGCCCCAGGGACGGGTTTAACTATGGCTACACCTTC

V: TRBV7-9
J: TRBJ2-5
D: NA
size: NA
CDR3: CASSLPYRGGAQETQYF
DNA: TGTGCCAGCAGCTTACCTTACAGGGGGGGAGCACAAGAGACCCAGTACTTC

V: TRBV4-2
J: TRBJ2-5
D: TRBD2
size: many
CDR3: CASSPGAGGRQETQYF
DNA: TGTGCCAGCAGCCCGGGTGCGGGGGGGCGTCAAGAGACCCAGTACTTC